This T cell receptor beta chain emerged from a study of T cells after posttransplantation cyclophosphamide. The CDR3 is made up of 16 amino acids. Trimming took 6 bases from V and 7 from J; bases not matched to a gene: 15. Germline CDR1 reads MDHEN; CDR2 reads SYDVKM. Some clones are missing from TCRdb's copy, which holds only in-frame ones; the method was immunoSEQ multiplex PCR. Listed for the sample are some 23,000 clones, none seen a single time. The related graft donor's blood sample was taken on the day of bone marrow donation. Findings of the study overall: Later blood repertoires were often dominated by clones from the donor CD8+ memory compartment. Recipient CMV seropositivity and CMV reactivation strongly tracked TRB clonality. TRB overlap between skin or GI tissue T cells and blood was limited.

This clone was observed at least ten times. Its antigen is undetermined. The rearrangement joins TRBV28 to TRBJ1-2; 9 positions agree with TRBD1. The sequence derives from a woman in her forties or fifties in good health, CMV-negative, and a related stem cell transplant donor. Sequences were obtained from PBMCs. DNA for the CDR3: TGTGCCAGCAGATCCCCTGCTACAGGGGGCGCGAGTGGCTACACCTTC. It translates to CASRSPATGGASGYTF.